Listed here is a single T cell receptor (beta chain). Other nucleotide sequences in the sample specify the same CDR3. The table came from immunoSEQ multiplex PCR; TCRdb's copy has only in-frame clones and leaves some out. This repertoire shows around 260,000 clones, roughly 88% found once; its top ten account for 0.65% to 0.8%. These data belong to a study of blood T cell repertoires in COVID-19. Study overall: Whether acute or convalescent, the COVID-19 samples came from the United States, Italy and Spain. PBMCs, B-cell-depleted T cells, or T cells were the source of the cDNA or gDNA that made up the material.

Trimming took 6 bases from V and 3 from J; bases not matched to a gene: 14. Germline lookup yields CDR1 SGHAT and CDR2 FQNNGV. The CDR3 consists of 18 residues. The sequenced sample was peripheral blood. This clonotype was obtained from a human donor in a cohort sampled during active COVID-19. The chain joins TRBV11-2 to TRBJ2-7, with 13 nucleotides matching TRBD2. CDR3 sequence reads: CASSYGQGGLAGRYEQYF. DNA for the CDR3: TGTGCCAGCAGTTATGGGCAGGGGGGACTAGCGGGACGCTACGAGCAGTACTTC.